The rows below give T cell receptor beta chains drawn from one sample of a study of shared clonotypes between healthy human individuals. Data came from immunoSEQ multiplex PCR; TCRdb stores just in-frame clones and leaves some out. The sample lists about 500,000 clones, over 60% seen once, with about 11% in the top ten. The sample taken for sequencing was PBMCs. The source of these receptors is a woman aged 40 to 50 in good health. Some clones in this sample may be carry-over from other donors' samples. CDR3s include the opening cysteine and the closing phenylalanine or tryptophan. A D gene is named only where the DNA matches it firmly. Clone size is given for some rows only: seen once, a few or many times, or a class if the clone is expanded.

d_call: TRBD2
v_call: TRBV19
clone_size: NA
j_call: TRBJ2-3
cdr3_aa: CASSITSGPGGTQYF
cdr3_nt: TGTGCCAGTAGTATCACTAGCGGCCCGGGGGGTACGCAGTATTTT

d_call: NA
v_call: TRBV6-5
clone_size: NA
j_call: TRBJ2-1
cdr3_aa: CASSYSEGVGEQFF
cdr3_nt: TGTGCCAGCAGTTATTCCGAAGGCGTCGGTGAGCAGTTCTTC

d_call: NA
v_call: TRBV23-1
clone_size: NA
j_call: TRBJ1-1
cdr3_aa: CASSQSGDSSEAFF
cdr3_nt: TGCGCCAGCAGTCAATCGGGAGACAGCTCCGAAGCTTTCTTT

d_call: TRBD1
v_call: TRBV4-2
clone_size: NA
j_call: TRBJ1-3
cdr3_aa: CASSQATGALPSGNTIYF
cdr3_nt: TGTGCCAGCAGCCAGGCTACAGGGGCCCTTCCCTCTGGAAACACCATATATTTT

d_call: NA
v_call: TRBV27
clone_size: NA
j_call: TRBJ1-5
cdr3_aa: CASSSDRYNQPQHF
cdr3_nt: TGTGCCAGCAGTTCAGACAGGTACAATCAGCCCCAGCATTTT

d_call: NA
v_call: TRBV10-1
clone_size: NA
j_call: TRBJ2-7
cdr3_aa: CASSRDNYEQYF
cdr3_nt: TGCGCCAGCAGCCGGGACAACTACGAGCAGTACTTC

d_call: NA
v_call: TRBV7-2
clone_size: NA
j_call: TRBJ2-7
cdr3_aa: CASSLFAYPEVYSYEQYF
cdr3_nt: TGTGCCAGCAGCTTATTTGCGTACCCTGAGGTCTACTCCTACGAGCAGTACTTC

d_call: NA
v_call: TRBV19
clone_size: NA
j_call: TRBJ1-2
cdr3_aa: CASSMRVLYGYTF
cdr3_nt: TGTGCCAGTAGTATGCGGGTACTCTATGGCTACACCTTC

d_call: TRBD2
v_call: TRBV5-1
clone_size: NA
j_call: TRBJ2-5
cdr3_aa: CASSGSSGGTQETQYF
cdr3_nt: TGCGCCAGCAGCGGCTCTAGCGGGGGAACCCAAGAGACCCAGTACTTC

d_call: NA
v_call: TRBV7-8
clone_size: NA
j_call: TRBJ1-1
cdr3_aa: CASSPTSSGIRTEAFF
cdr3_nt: TGTGCCAGCAGCCCTACATCGTCGGGGATTCGCACTGAAGCTTTCTTT

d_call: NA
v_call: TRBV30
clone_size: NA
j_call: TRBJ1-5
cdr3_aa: CAWSLTGHNQPQHF
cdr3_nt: TGTGCCTGGAGTTTAACAGGGCACAATCAGCCCCAGCATTTT

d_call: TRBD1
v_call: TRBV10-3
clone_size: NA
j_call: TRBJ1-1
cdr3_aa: CAISSRQGGDTEAFF
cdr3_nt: TGTGCCATCAGTAGCAGACAGGGGGGGGACACTGAAGCTTTCTTT

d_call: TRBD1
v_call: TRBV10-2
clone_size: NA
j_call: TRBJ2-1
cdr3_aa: CASMGTGVPNEQFF
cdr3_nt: TGCGCCAGCATGGGGACAGGGGTGCCCAATGAGCAGTTCTTC

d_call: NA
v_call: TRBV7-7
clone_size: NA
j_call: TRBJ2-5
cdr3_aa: CASSLIGVQETQYF
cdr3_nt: TGTGCCAGCAGCTTAATCGGGGTCCAAGAGACCCAGTACTTC

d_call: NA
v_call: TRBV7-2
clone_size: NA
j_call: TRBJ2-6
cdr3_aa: CASSLVPDTQSSGANVLTF
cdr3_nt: TGTGCCAGCAGCTTAGTCCCGGACACACAAAGCTCTGGGGCCAACGTCCTGACTTTC

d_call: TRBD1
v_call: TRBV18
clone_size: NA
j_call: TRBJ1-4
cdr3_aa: CASSSYGQGGEKLFF
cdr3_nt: TGTGCCAGCTCATCCTACGGACAGGGAGGTGAAAAACTGTTTTTT

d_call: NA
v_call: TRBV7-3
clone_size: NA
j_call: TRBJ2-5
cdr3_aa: CASSLRGETQYF
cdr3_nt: TGTGCCAGCAGCTTAAGGGGGGAGACCCAGTACTTC

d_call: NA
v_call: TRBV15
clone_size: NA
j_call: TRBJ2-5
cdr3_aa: CATSRRQDLLRETQYF
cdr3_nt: TGTGCCACCAGCAGAAGACAGGATTTACTCAGAGAGACCCAGTACTTC

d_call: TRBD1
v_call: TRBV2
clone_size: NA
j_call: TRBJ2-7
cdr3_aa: CASSPDRVISYEQYF
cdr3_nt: TGTGCCAGCAGCCCAGACAGGGTGATATCCTACGAGCAGTACTTC

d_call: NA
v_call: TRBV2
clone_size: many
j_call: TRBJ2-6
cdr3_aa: CASTGGANVLTF
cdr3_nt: TGTGCCAGCACCGGCGGGGCCAACGTCCTGACTTTC

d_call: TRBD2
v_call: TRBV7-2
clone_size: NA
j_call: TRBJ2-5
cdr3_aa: CASSLVALAGIETQYF
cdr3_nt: TGTGCCAGCAGCTTAGTAGCTCTAGCGGGAATAGAGACCCAGTACTTC

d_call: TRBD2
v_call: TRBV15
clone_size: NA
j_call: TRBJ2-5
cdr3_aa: CATSRDLAGGLKTQYF
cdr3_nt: TGTGCCACCAGCAGAGACCTAGCGGGAGGTTTGAAGACCCAGTACTTC

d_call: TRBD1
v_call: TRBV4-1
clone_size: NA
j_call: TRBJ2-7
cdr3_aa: CASSQGRARGWSEQYF
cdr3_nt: TGCGCCAGCAGCCAAGGGCGGGCCAGGGGGTGGAGCGAGCAGTACTTC

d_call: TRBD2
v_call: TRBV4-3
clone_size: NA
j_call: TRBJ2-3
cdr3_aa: CATGTSQTDTQYF
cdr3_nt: TGCGCCACCGGGACTAGCCAGACAGATACGCAGTATTTT